The clone carrying this TCR beta chain is labeled as large. The identical CDR3 is also encoded by other nucleotide sequences in the sample. The primer mix had 60 Vbeta and 13 Jbeta primers. The assay was immunoSEQ multiplex PCR, and TCRdb's table has in-frame clones only and misses some. The sample has about 160,000 clones, around four fifths seen once; the top ten hold 1.9%. This sample was included in a study of cytomegalovirus exposure and HLA in healthy donors. The sequenced sample consisted of PBMCs. The sequence was obtained from a man younger than 35 in good health and CMV-seronegative.

The CDR3 loop is CASSLVSGSGNTIYF. The CDR3 region has the DNA TGTGCCAGCAGCTTAGTGTCGGGCTCTGGAAACACCATATATTTT. The V gene is TRBV11-2, the J gene TRBJ1-3; D is unresolved. CDR1 is SGHAT, CDR2 FQNNGV, per germline. Trimming stripped 1 base from V and 0 bases from J, with 7 bases between. The CDR3 has 15 amino acids.